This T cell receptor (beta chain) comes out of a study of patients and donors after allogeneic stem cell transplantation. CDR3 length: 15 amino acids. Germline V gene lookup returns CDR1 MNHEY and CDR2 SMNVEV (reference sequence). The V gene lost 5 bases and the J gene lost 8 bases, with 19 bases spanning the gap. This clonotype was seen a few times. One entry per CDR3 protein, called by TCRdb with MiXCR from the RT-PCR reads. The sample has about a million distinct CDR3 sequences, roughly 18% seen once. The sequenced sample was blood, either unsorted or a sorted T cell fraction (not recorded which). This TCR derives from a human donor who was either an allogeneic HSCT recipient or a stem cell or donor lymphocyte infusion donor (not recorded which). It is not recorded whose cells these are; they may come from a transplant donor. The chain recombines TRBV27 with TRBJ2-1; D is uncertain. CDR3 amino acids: CASSLLRARNDEQFF. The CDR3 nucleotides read TGTGCCAGCAGTCTCCTTAGGGCCAGAAACGATGAGCAGTTCTTC.